This is a list of T cell receptor beta chains from one sample in a study of cytomegalovirus exposure and HLA in healthy donors. Profiled with immunoSEQ multiplex PCR; TCRdb holds only in-frame clones, not every one. The sample holds about 240,000 clones; 75% to 85% are singletons and the top ten take about 7.3%. The sample was PBMCs. The receptors come from a woman in her fifties or sixties in good health and CMV-seropositive. Both conserved end residues are trimmed from each CDR3. The size of a clone is reported for some rows only, either as once, few or many, or as a class for expanded clones.

TRBV6-1	TRBJ1-3	-	ASSDGWRNTIY
TRBV2	TRBJ1-2	few	ASSEEPRGHYGYT
TRBV28	TRBJ2-6	-	ASSTPGGKSSGANVLT
TRBV2	TRBJ2-3	-	ASTPLTSGKDTQY
TRBV6-5	TRBJ2-7	once	ASSYSGRFYEQY
TRBV29-1	TRBJ2-5	-	SVEGGWETQY
TRBV6-1	TRBJ1-5	-	ASGGRNQPQH
TRBV19	TRBJ2-2	-	ASSTRVGNTGELF
TRBV12-5	TRBJ2-7	-	ASGLGRGAGEIKSSEQY
TRBV5-1	TRBJ2-5	-	ASSLTGGQETQY
TRBV18	TRBJ2-2	few	ASSPQVGQGGTGELF
TRBV4-1	TRBJ1-4	-	ASSQSGWAANEKLF
TRBV5-1	TRBJ2-2	-	ASLQGTSGGELF
TRBV9	TRBJ1-6	once	ASSVVDRGDSPLH
TRBV6-1	TRBJ2-3	-	ASSVPAGSTDTQY
TRBV5-1	TRBJ2-1	-	ASVGGGNEQF
TRBV5-1	TRBJ1-1	many	ASSSDPQMNTEAF
TRBV4-1	TRBJ2-7	-	ASSQVRTSGTHEQY
TRBV19	TRBJ1-1	-	ASSRTDRDLTEAF
TRBV2	TRBJ1-1	once	ASSPDSPAEAF
TRBV29-1	TRBJ2-5	-	SVEVRGGSQETQY
TRBV15	TRBJ2-2	once	ATGGLAGASGELF
TRBV27	TRBJ2-7	-	ASSLLLGRINEQY
TRBV7-9	TRBJ1-5	-	ASSFGQGNQPQH
TRBV7-9	TRBJ1-1	-	ASSTRYSRLNTEAF
TRBV6-1	TRBJ2-2	-	ASSVYRGDTGELF
TRBV25-1	TRBJ1-3	-	ASSEQGSGNTIY
TRBV6-5	TRBJ2-1	-	ASIHYNEQF
TRBV18	TRBJ1-1	-	ASSPGTGVTEAF
TRBV7-8	TRBJ1-2	-	ASSFNLDRLNYGYT
TRBV28	TRBJ1-2	once	ASSEPVYGYT
TRBV27	TRBJ2-7	few	ASTYRDRVQAAFYEQY
TRBV7-9	TRBJ2-7	few	ASAGGPGEQY
TRBV7-9	TRBJ2-1	-	ASHEAGPFGEQF
TRBV7-3	TRBJ2-1	-	ASSMTALSSYNEQF
TRBV27	TRBJ2-1	-	ASSYGASGRAMVTYNEQF
TRBV15	TRBJ2-1	-	ATSAYRVSAEYNEQF
TRBV5-1	-	-	ASSLAGLKSYEQY
TRBV9	TRBJ2-7	few	ASSVDPGGTYEQY
TRBV5-5	TRBJ1-2	-	ASSFFQTGLNYGYT
TRBV7-9	TRBJ2-3	-	ASSLARPALPDTQY
TRBV7-9	TRBJ1-2	-	SSSILRDRGAGGYT
TRBV10-2	TRBJ1-1	-	ATKRGLSGATTEAF
TRBV9	TRBJ1-1	-	ASSVAGRGTEAF
TRBV29-1	TRBJ2-7	-	SGRDSFYEQY
TRBV30	TRBJ1-4	-	AWRQTGNEKLF
TRBV5-3	TRBJ2-3	-	ARSLAGCRYTDTQY